The T cell receptor beta chain under discussion was sequenced for a study of cytomegalovirus exposure and HLA in healthy donors. Study overall: The Caucasian-associated ancestry cluster contained 81% of the roughly 400 genotyped donors. Study-wide results and caveats: Compared with the roughly 700-donor mean, an Asian-associated ancestry cluster reportedly had fewer N-insertions, according to a later analysis. After further analysis at a later stage, roughly 16,000 TCR beta sequences were associated with HLA alleles at 0.05 false discovery rate.

Germline assignment: CDR1 SGHRS and CDR2 YFSETQ. The germline V and J ends were trimmed by 4 bases and 4 bases, with 18 bases remaining between them. This CDR3 contains 16 residues. PCR employed 60 Vbeta and 13 Jbeta primers. Using immunoSEQ multiplex PCR, the repertoire was profiled, and TCRdb retains in-frame clones only, with some absent. Of 55,000 to 85,000 clones listed, 72% are singletons. To note about this clone: Its antigen is undetermined.

What was sequenced was PBMCs. This TCR was sampled from a woman aged 40 to 49 in good health and CMV-seropositive. The gene calls are TRBV5-1 and TRBJ2-1, with a possible D match to TRBD1 (6 bases). The CDR3 coding sequence is TGCGCCAGCAGCCCTCAGGGGCAGGGGACGTACAATGAGCAGTTCTTC. Translating gives CASSPQGQGTYNEQFF.